The 21 T cell receptor beta chains below come from one sample, sequenced in a study of T-cell memory formation after mild COVID-19. TCRdb re-analysed the 5' RACE reads in MiXCR, keeping a single row per CDR3 protein. The data hold hundreds of thousands of distinct CDR3 sequences, with about 23% observed a single time. The sample was PBMCs or a T cell subset sorted from them (not recorded which). The receptors originated from an adult woman who had mild COVID-19 (a few samples of this study predate the infection). Cell type and time point are not known.

The table lists this clonotype with a few counts. The chain couples TRBV7-9 to TRBJ2-7; D may be TRBD1 or TRBD2 (5 bases each). Trimming cost V 8 bases and J 4 bases, with 15 bases left between them. The germline V gene encodes CDR1 SEHNR and CDR2 FQNEAQ (reference sequence). The CDR3 spans 13 residues. CDR3 coding DNA: TGTGCCAGCCTACAGGAGGATGGATACGAGCAGTACTTC. Encoded protein: CASLQEDGYEQYF.

This clonotype was detected only a few times. The chain has TRBV12-3 or TRBV12-4 and TRBJ2-2; 7 bases align to TRBD1. The CDR3 has 16 amino acids. V lost 0 bases and J lost 3; bases outside the gene matches: 4. The CDR3 sequence is CASSLALGQYTGELFF. In DNA, the CDR3 is TGTGCCAGCAGTTTAGCGCTGGGACAGTACACCGGGGAGCTGTTTTTT.

The V call is TRBV5-1, the J call TRBJ2-2, with 11 nucleotides matching TRBD1. This CDR3 spans 14 amino acids. Germline CDR1 and CDR2: SGHRS and YFSETQ. J lost 6 bases, V lost 4 bases, and 2 bases had no gene match. CDR3 sequence (DNA): TGCGCCAGCAGCGCGGGACAGGGGGCCGGGGAGCTGTTTTTT. Residues: CASSAGQGAGELFF.

In its sample, this clonotype was seen a few times. The V gene is TRBV6-2 or TRBV6-3, the J gene TRBJ2-7; possible D gene TRBD2, 6 bases. This CDR3 contains 15 residues. The ends were cut back, 6 bases at V and 3 bases at J, with 18 bases in the middle. CDR1 and CDR2 (germline): MNHEY, SVGEGT. Written as DNA, the CDR3 is TGTGCCAGCAGATCTGTAGCGGAGGAGGACTACGAGCAGTACTTC. Amino acid sequence: CASRSVAEEDYEQYF.

This CDR3 is CASSPQIGGVYTEAFF. In nucleotides, the CDR3 is TGTGCCAGCAGCCCACAAATTGGGGGGGTGTACACTGAAGCTTTCTTT. This chain connects TRBV9 to TRBJ1-1, with a weak D call TRBD1 (5 bases). The CDR3 covers 16 residues. Trimming took 4 bases from V and 3 from J, leaving 19 bases between them. In germline, CDR1 is SGDLS, CDR2 YYNGEE.

This clonotype was observed a handful of times. The J gene is TRBJ2-5, the V gene TRBV5-4; TRBD1 might be the D (5 bases). V shed 0 bases and J shed 2 bases, with 11 bases lying between them. The CDR3 contains 15 residues. Germline CDR1 and CDR2: SGHNT and YYREEE (reference sequence). CDR3 coding DNA: TGTGCCAGCAGCTTGGCCTGGGGCACTCAAGAGACCCAGTACTTC. This translates into CASSLAWGTQETQYF.

The chain combines TRBV19 with TRBJ2-1; possibly TRBD2 for D (6 bases). The CDR3 covers 14 residues. V was shortened by 8 bases and J by 0 bases, with 11 bases between the two germline ends. CDR1 is LNHDA, CDR2 SQIVND, per germline (reference sequence). The CDR3 sequence: CASVADSSYNEQFF. The CDR3 DNA sequence: TGTGCCAGTGTAGCGGATAGCTCCTACAATGAGCAGTTCTTC.

This clonotype was seen at least ten times. J is TRBJ2-7 and V is TRBV18, with D perhaps matching TRBD1 or TRBD2 (5 bases each). The length of the CDR3 is 16 residues. The germline V gene encodes CDR1 KGHSH and CDR2 LQKENI. V gave up 0 bases and J gave up 0 bases, with 12 bases separating them. The CDR3 loop reads CASSPPVRDLSYEQYF. CDR3 in DNA: TGTGCCAGCTCACCACCGGTCAGGGACCTCTCCTACGAGCAGTACTTC. The complete variable domain, with remaining parts taken from reference TRBV18 and TRBJ2-7, reads NAGVMQNPRHLVRRRGQEARLRCSPMKGHSHVYWYRQLPEEGLKFMVYLQKENIIDESGMPKERFSAEFPKEGPSILRIQQVVRGDSAAYFCASSPPVRDLSYEQYFGPGTRLTVT.

V usage is TRBV5-4 and J usage is TRBJ2-1; D unresolved. Trimming removed 0 bases at V and 5 bases at J, with 21 bases between. The CDR3 is 18 residues long. The germline V gene has CDR1 SGHNT and CDR2 YYREEE (reference sequence). The CDR3 region is CASSLAEDGLSPNNEQFF. The DNA of the CDR3 is TGTGCCAGCAGCTTGGCCGAGGATGGGCTATCTCCAAACAATGAGCAGTTCTTC. The full variable domain, rest sourced from reference TRBV5-4 and TRBJ2-1, is ETGVTQSPTHLIKTRGQQVTLRCSSQSGHNTVSWYQQALGQGPQFIFQYYREEENGRGNFPPRFSGLQFPNYSSELNVNALELDDSALYLCASSLAEDGLSPNNEQFFGPGTRLTVL.

The chain links TRBV9 to TRBJ2-3, with D perhaps TRBD1 (5 bases). Deletions cut 3 bases from V and 0 bases from J, with 11 bases between. The germline V gene encodes CDR1 SGDLS and CDR2 YYNGEE. CDR3 size: 15 residues. The CDR3 DNA follows: TGTGCCAGCAGCGCTGACAGTTCTAGCACAGATACGCAGTATTTT. Its protein is CASSADSSSTDTQYF.

This clonotype appeared a few times. The chain recombines TRBV7-3 with TRBJ2-7, with D perhaps matching TRBD1 (5 bases). Germline V gives CDR1 SGHTA, CDR2 FQGTGA. The V end lost 2 bases, the J end lost 3 bases, and 11 bases lay between the germline ends. The CDR3 runs to 14 residues. The DNA of the CDR3 is TGTGCCAGCAGCTTACAGGCAGGGTACTACGAGCAGTACTTC. Amino acids: CASSLQAGYYEQYF.

The V gene is TRBV20-1, the J gene TRBJ2-2, with D perhaps given as TRBD1 or TRBD2 (5 bases each). The V gene lost 6 bases and the J gene lost 6 bases, with 14 bases spanning the gap. This CDR3 has 13 residues. Germline V CDR1 and CDR2: DFQATT, SNEGSKA (reference sequence). This chain's CDR3 is CSAQDSKSGELFF. As DNA, the CDR3 is TGCAGTGCACAGGACTCGAAGTCCGGGGAGCTGTTTTTT.

V and J are TRBV5-4 and TRBJ2-7; no reliable D call. The germline CDR1 and CDR2 sequences are SGHNT and YYREEE (reference sequence). V was shortened by 4 bases and J by 6 bases, with 11 bases between the two germline ends. The CDR3 contains 12 residues. The CDR3 region has the DNA TGTGCCAGCAGCCCCGAGGACGGCGAGCAGTACTTC. It is translated as CASSPEDGEQYF.

This clonotype turned up a few times. The chain uses TRBV5-1 and TRBJ2-1, with TRBD2 identical over 9 bases. Germline V gene lookup returns CDR1 SGHRS and CDR2 YFSETQ. This CDR3 has 15 residues. V lost 0 bases to trimming and J lost 8 bases; unmatched junction nucleotides: 6. The CDR3 region is CASSLAAGGPDEQFF. The CDR3 region has the DNA TGCGCCAGCAGCTTGGCGGCGGGAGGGCCGGATGAGCAGTTCTTC.

The J gene is TRBJ2-7, the V gene TRBV3-1; 7 nucleotides line up with TRBD2. Germline V gene data show CDR1 as LGHDT and CDR2 as YNNKEL (reference sequence). CDR3 length: 15 residues. The V and J ends lost 1 base and 4 bases, in that order; junction bases with no gene match: 7. The CDR3 DNA follows: TGTGCCAGCAGCCAAGCCGGGACTAACTTTTACGAGCAGTACTTC. Its translation is CASSQAGTNFYEQYF.

The chain has TRBV10-3 and TRBJ2-7; 9 positions agree with TRBD1. Germline V lookup: CDR1 ENHRY, CDR2 SYGVKD. CDR3 length equals 14 residues. V trimming: 4 bases; J trimming: 3 bases; junction bases outside the gene matches: 4. This chain's CDR3 is CAISGPGQGYEQYF. CDR3 DNA sequence: TGTGCCATCAGTGGGCCGGGACAGGGCTACGAGCAGTACTTC.

V gene TRBV20-1 combines with J gene TRBJ2-1, with 11 nucleotides matching TRBD2. The germline gives CDR1 DFQATT, CDR2 SNEGSKA (reference sequence). The junction had 3 bases not matched to a gene; V was cut back by 2 bases and J by 9 bases. This CDR3 contains 13 residues. Written as DNA, the CDR3 is TGCAGTGCTAGACTAGCGGGAGGCCCTGAGCAGTTCTTC. Translation: CSARLAGGPEQFF.

This clonotype was recorded a few times. CDR3 sequence reads: CSARGRDRPYEQYF. The CDR3 DNA is TGCAGCGCCCGTGGCCGGGACAGACCCTACGAGCAGTACTTC. This chain connects TRBV29-1 to TRBJ2-7, with 7 bases matching TRBD1. CDR3 length: 14 residues. Losses at the gene ends were 7 bases for V and 2 bases for J; bases not matched to a gene: 11. The V gene's germline CDR1 is SQVTM and CDR2 ANQGSEA.

The chain carries TRBV20-1 and TRBJ2-1, with 12 bases that match TRBD2. This CDR3 has 14 amino acids. Germline CDR1 and CDR2: DFQATT and SNEGSKA (reference sequence). V gave up 5 bases and J gave up 9 bases; unmatched junction bases: 8. CDR3 region: CSAQWTSGVGEQFF. The CDR3 DNA is TGCAGTGCTCAGTGGACTAGCGGGGTTGGTGAGCAGTTCTTC.

This rearrangement joins TRBV5-1 to TRBJ2-1; the match to TRBD2 covers 9 bases. V lost 1 base and J lost 0; bases outside the gene matches: 11. Germline CDR1 SGHRS, CDR2 YFSETQ. This CDR3 comprises 19 residues. CDR3 in amino acids: CASSLWEREVIHSYNEQFF. CDR3 in DNA: TGCGCCAGCAGCTTGTGGGAGCGGGAGGTAATTCACTCCTACAATGAGCAGTTCTTC.

This clonotype turned up a few times. DNA of the CDR3: TGTGCCAGTAGACCCCCCGGGCAGGGGGGTCACAATGAGCAGTTCTTC. Protein product: CASRPPGQGGHNEQFF. The V and J genes are TRBV19 and TRBJ2-1; TRBD1 is a possible D gene (7 bases). Germline values: CDR1 LNHDA, CDR2 SQIVND (reference sequence). The length of the CDR3 is 16 residues. V shed 6 bases and J shed 5 bases, with 20 bases lying between them.